This paragraph reports one T cell receptor beta chain. Authors' processing steps: Cell counts per sample came from amplifying reference gene primers. Assay used: immunoSEQ multiplex PCR; TCRdb lists only in-frame clones, some missing. From that table come the V and J calls and clone size; the DNA was used to work out D and trimming. The sample contains around 180,000 clones, 85% of which appear only once. The entry originates in a study of blood T cell repertoires in COVID-19. As for the study in general: Sites in the United States, Italy and Spain provided acute and convalescent COVID-19 samples.

Seattle participants joined during active infection and were tracked over time. The CDR3 runs to 15 residues. CDR1 is LGHDT, CDR2 YNNKEL, per germline (reference sequence). The V end lost 2 bases, the J end lost 0 bases, and 11 bases lay between the germline ends. The V gene is TRBV3-1 (or the pseudogene TRBV3-2), the J gene TRBJ2-7, with a possible D match to TRBD2 (5 bases). The sequencing input was peripheral blood. The TCR sequence derives from a person between 65 and 79 years old with COVID-19, enrolled during active disease. CDR3 in amino acids: CASSQPLGSSYEQYF. CDR3 nucleotide sequence: TGTGCCAGCAGCCAACCACTAGGATCCTCCTACGAGCAGTACTTC.